Below, 12 T cell receptor beta chains from the same sample are listed, as sequenced in a study of beta chain features in type 1 diabetes. Expressed TCRB transcripts were sequenced after all isolated RNA was converted to cDNA. Sequencing used immunoSEQ multiplex PCR; TCRdb keeps in-frame clones, though not all of them. The sample holds hundreds of thousands of clones, roughly 16% seen once. The material sequenced was naive CD4+ T cells from blood. Receptors were obtained from a woman between 18 and 29 years old in good health.

As concerns this clone: Other DNA variants within this sample encode the same CDR3. The chain uses TRBV5-6 and TRBJ2-3; no definite D call. Trimming removed 1 base from V and 1 base from J, with 4 bases in between. The CDR3 is 13 amino acids. Germline V gene data show CDR1 as SGHDT and CDR2 as YYEEEE. The chain's CDR3 is CASSLSGTDTQYF. The CDR3 region has the DNA TGTGCCAGCAGCTTGAGTGGCACAGATACGCAGTATTTT.

The genes are TRBV7-8 and TRBJ2-1; a weak D match, TRBD2 (5 bases). The CDR3 runs 15 residues. V was clipped by 1 base and J by 9 bases, with 16 bases between them. Per germline, CDR1 SGHVS and CDR2 FQNEAQ. As DNA, the CDR3 is TGTGCCAGCAGCTTAGTTCCGCTGTTTGAGGGTGAGCAGTTCTTC. It yields the protein CASSLVPLFEGEQFF. Full variable domain (rest looked up from reference TRBV7-8 and TRBJ2-1): GAGVSQSPRYKVAKRGQDVALRCDPISGHVSLFWYQQALGQGPEFLTYFQNEAQLDKSGLPSDRFFAERPEGSVSTLKIQRTQQEDSAVYLCASSLVPLFEGEQFFGPGTRLTVL.

The table lists this clone with a few counts. J is TRBJ2-6 and V is TRBV27; perhaps D is TRBD1 or TRBD2 (6 bases each). With 5 bases removed from V and 1 base from J, the gap between germline ends came to 21 bases. Germline V gene data show CDR1 as MNHEY and CDR2 as SMNVEV (reference sequence). CDR3 length: 19 amino acids. This CDR3 is CASSTFPRQEGSGANVLTF. CDR3 DNA sequence: TGTGCCAGCAGTACTTTTCCGAGACAGGAGGGATCTGGGGCCAACGTCCTGACTTTC.

The V and J genes are TRBV6-5 and TRBJ2-5; TRBD1 matches at 9 bases. CDR1 and CDR2 (germline): MNHEY, SVGAGI. The length of the CDR3 is 13 residues. The V segment lost 8 bases and the J segment 3 bases; nucleotides outside the gene matches: 4. The CDR3 protein is CASGWTGEETQYF. In nucleotides, the CDR3 is TGTGCCAGCGGGTGGACAGGGGAAGAGACCCAGTACTTC.

In its sample, this clone was seen a few times. The rearrangement links TRBV19 to TRBJ1-1, with D uncertain. Looked up from germline, CDR1 is LNHDA and CDR2 is SQIVND (reference sequence). Trimming removed 9 bases from V and 3 bases from J, with 11 bases in between. There are 12 residues in the CDR3. CDR3 coding DNA: TGTGCCAGCCGAACCCAACACACTGAAGCTTTCTTT. It codes for CASRTQHTEAFF.

In this sample, this clone turned up a few times. The rearrangement joins TRBV15 to TRBJ2-7; D possibly corresponds to TRBD2 (6 bases). Germline CDR1 reads LNHNV; CDR2 reads YYDKDF (reference sequence). This CDR3 contains 15 residues. V was shortened by 1 base and J by 0 bases, with 10 bases between the two germline ends. The CDR3: CATSRGGDSSYEQYF. Written as DNA, the CDR3 is TGTGCCACCAGCAGAGGTGGGGACTCCTCCTACGAGCAGTACTTC. The full variable domain, its missing parts supplied by reference TRBV15 and TRBJ2-7, is DAMVIQNPRYQVTQFGKPVTLSCSQTLNHNVMYWYQQKSSQAPKLLFHYYDKDFNNEADTPDNFQSRRPNTSFCFLDIRSPGLGDTAMYLCATSRGGDSSYEQYFGPGTRLTVT.

This clone showed up many times. V gene TRBV14 combines with J gene TRBJ2-6, with D possibly being TRBD1 (5 bases). The CDR3 is 13 amino acids. Germline V gives CDR1 SGHDN, CDR2 FVKESK. The V end lost 4 bases, the J end lost 5 bases, and 6 bases lay between the germline ends. The CDR3 here is CASSPGRANVLTF. The DNA of the CDR3 is TGTGCCAGCAGCCCAGGGAGGGCCAACGTCCTGACTTTC.

The sample holds a few counts of this clone. V is TRBV15 and J is TRBJ2-3; unclear D gene. V dropped 1 base and J dropped 6 bases, with 11 bases sitting between them. CDR1 and CDR2 from the germline V gene are LNHNV and YYDKDF (reference sequence). This CDR3 contains 14 residues. The CDR3, as DNA: TGTGCCACCAGCAGAGGGGAAGTCGGCGATACGCAGTATTTT. Protein sequence: CATSRGEVGDTQYF. Combining the CDR3 with reference TRBV15 and TRBJ2-3 gives the whole variable domain DAMVIQNPRYQVTQFGKPVTLSCSQTLNHNVMYWYQQKSSQAPKLLFHYYDKDFNNEADTPDNFQSRRPNTSFCFLDIRSPGLGDTAMYLCATSRGEVGDTQYFGPGTRLTVL.

This chain links TRBV5-6 with TRBJ2-7; D is ambiguous. V dropped 0 bases and J dropped 2 bases, with 6 bases sitting between them. The CDR3 has 13 amino acids. Per germline, CDR1 SGHDT and CDR2 YYEEEE. The CDR3 is CASSLAQPYEQYF. DNA for the CDR3: TGTGCCAGCAGCTTGGCCCAGCCCTACGAGCAGTACTTC.

The chain carries TRBV7-9 and TRBJ2-2; 8 bases map to TRBD1. Losses at the gene ends were 4 bases for V and 6 bases for J; bases not matched to a gene: 7. The CDR3 covers 15 residues. Germline V gives CDR1 SEHNR, CDR2 FQNEAQ (reference sequence). The CDR3 region is CASSYPRTGSGELFF. The CDR3 DNA follows: TGTGCCAGCAGCTACCCTCGGACAGGGTCCGGGGAGCTGTTTTTT.

Remarks on this clone: A junction boundary mismatches the germline segment, possibly from a read error. The J gene is TRBJ2-4, the V gene TRBV18; D is unclear. Germline-derived CDR1 and CDR2 are KGHSH and LQKENI. The CDR3 spans 11 residues. The chain's CDR3 is CASSDKDIQYF. The CDR3 DNA follows: TGTGCCAGCTCAGACAAAGACATTCAGTACTTC.

On this clone itself: Additional DNA sequences in this sample encode the identical CDR3. The chain combines TRBV7-2 with TRBJ2-3, with D unresolved. The CDR3 has 15 residues. The germline V gene encodes CDR1 SGHTA and CDR2 FQGNSA. V shed 0 bases and J shed 3 bases, with 10 bases lying between them. CDR3 DNA: TGTGCCAGCAGCTTAGCGCCGCTCCGGACAGATACGCAGTATTTT. This gives the protein CASSLAPLRTDTQYF.